Below are 27 T cell receptor beta chains sequenced from a single sample in a study of tumor-infiltrating lymphocytes in primary liver carcinoma. With a constant-region primer, TCR beta cDNA was made from roughly 500 ng of total RNA. Three-round nested multiplex PCR performed with slightly modified ARM-PCR produced the TCR beta libraries. Two initial PCR rounds of ten to eleven cycles each paired TRBV1-TRBV30 forward primers with a C-beta reverse primer. TCRdb analysed the multiplex PCR reads with MiXCR anew, one entry per CDR3 protein. There are approximately 300,000 distinct CDR3 sequences in the sample; 65% occur only once, and 9% lies in the top ten. Unsorted whole blood supplied the blood RNA, and germline DNA was isolated too. The sequenced material came from peripheral blood. The source is a man aged 40-55 years with primary liver carcinoma and hepatitis B virus infection.

Comment on this clonotype: A much larger clone differs by one base, so this may be a read error. The rearrangement links TRBV24-1 to TRBJ2-3; D is unresolved. Germline CDR1 is KGHDR and CDR2 is SFDVKD. The CDR3 extends over 12 amino acids. The CDR3 DNA follows: TGTGCCACCAGTGATTTGACAGATATGCAGTATTTT. This translates into CATSDLTDMQYF.

On this clonotype itself: One end of the junction fails to match germline, which may point to a read error. J is TRBJ2-7 and V is TRBV29-1, with 8 bases lining up with TRBD1. Germline V gives CDR1 SQVTM, CDR2 ANQGSEA. This CDR3 has 14 amino acids. CDR3 residues: CCVEGQGNSYEQYF. Here the CDR3 DNA reads TGCTGCGTTGAAGGACAGGGTAACTCCTACGAGCAATACTTC.

As regards this clonotype: This may stem from a read error, because a much larger clone lies one nucleotide away. V and J are TRBV6-2 or TRBV6-3 and TRBJ2-1; TRBD2 aligns across 7 bases. The germline CDR1 and CDR2 sequences are MNHEY and SVGEGT. The CDR3 contains 12 residues. The CDR3 bases are TGTGCCAGCAGCCAGCGGGAATATGATCAGTTCTTC. It specifies CASSQREYDQFF.

V and J are TRBV6-1 and TRBJ2-3; 10 bases align to TRBD2. CDR1 is MNHNS, CDR2 SASEGT, per germline. V trimming: 6 bases; J trimming: 6 bases; junction bases outside the gene matches: 6. CDR3 size: 14 residues. Written as DNA, the CDR3 is TGTGCCAGCAGGGCACCGGGACTAGCGGATACGCAGTATTTT. Translating it yields CASRAPGLADTQYF.

A note on this clonotype: Likely a read error: the CDR3 ends without its conserved phenylalanine or tryptophan. This chain uses TRBV6-5 with TRBJ2-2, with 10 bases identical to TRBD1. CDR1 MNHEY and CDR2 SVGAGI come from the germline V gene. This CDR3 is built from 14 residues. V was pared by 6 bases and J by 5 bases, with 3 bases of the junction left unmatched. CDR3 DNA: TGTGCCAGCAGCCGGGACAGGGGTACCGGGGAGCTGTTTTCT. This encodes CASSRDRGTGELFS.

In the case of this clonotype: This likely comes from a read error, as the CDR3 has no conserved phenylalanine or tryptophan at its end. The J gene is TRBJ2-7, the V gene TRBV4-3, with D maybe TRBD1 (6 bases). The CDR3 runs 13 residues. Germline CDR1 reads LGHNA; CDR2 reads YSLEER. The CDR3 protein is CASSRGHGDEQYL. DNA for the CDR3: TGCGCTAGCAGCAGGGGACATGGCGACGAGCAGTACTTA.

The chain couples TRBV11-1 to TRBJ2-3, with 7 bases matching TRBD1. There are 14 residues in the CDR3. The V gene end was trimmed by 5 bases and the J gene end by 12 bases; junction bases not matched to a gene: 14. Germline CDR1 SGHAT, CDR2 FQDESV (reference sequence). DNA of the CDR3: TGTGCCAGCAGCCCAGGGACGGGGACAGATATACAGTATTTT. This encodes CASSPGTGTDIQYF.

In regard to this clonotype: At one end the junction does not follow the germline gene, possibly because of a read error. The chain couples TRBV5-4 to TRBJ2-7, with 8 positions matching TRBD2. The V gene's germline CDR1 is SGHNT and CDR2 YYREEE (reference sequence). The CDR3 runs to 16 residues. This CDR3 reads CASSLTGGRPPYEQYF. As DNA, the CDR3 is TGTGCCAGCAGCCTTACTGGCGGGAGGCCACCCTATGAGCAGTACTTC. The whole variable domain, remainder taken from reference TRBV5-4 and TRBJ2-7, is ETGVTQSPTHLIKTRGQQVTLRCSSQSGHNTVSWYQQALGQGPQFIFQYYREEENGRGNFPPRFSGLQFPNYSSELNVNALELDDSALYLCASSLTGGRPPYEQYFGPGTRLTVT.

In this sample, this clonotype turned up many times. The chain links TRBV12-3 or TRBV12-4 to TRBJ2-1; 16 nucleotides line up with TRBD2. Trimming removed 7 bases from V and 7 bases from J; junction bases left unmatched: 4. This CDR3 region has 15 residues. The chain's CDR3 is CASTSGLAGGNEQFF. In DNA form, the CDR3 reads TGTGCCAGCACTTCGGGACTAGCGGGGGGGAATGAGCAGTTCTTC.

Turning to this clonotype: A much larger clone differs from this one at a single base, so this may be a read error. The rearrangement joins TRBV6-5 to TRBJ1-4; 7 nucleotides match TRBD1. CDR1 and CDR2 (germline): MNHEY, SVGAGI. The CDR3 runs 15 residues. DNA for the CDR3: TGTGCCAGCAGTAACTCGACAGGGCGGGTCGAAAAACTGTTTTTT. Amino acid sequence: CASSNSTGRVEKLFF.

In the case of this clonotype: The junction differs from germline at one of its ends, possibly a read error. This chain's CDR3 is CASSTGLGNSEAFF. CDR3 coding DNA: TGTGCCAGCAGTACCGGACTCGGGAACAGTGAAGCTTTCTTT. The chain is built from TRBV6-5 and TRBJ1-1; D remains ambiguous. Per germline, CDR1 MNHEY and CDR2 SVGAGI. The CDR3 is made up of 14 amino acids.

This clonotype was seen a single time. Being one base from a much bigger clone, this may be a read error. This chain connects TRBV4-2 to TRBJ2-7; possible D gene TRBD1, 6 bases. There are 14 residues in the CDR3. From germline, CDR1 is LGHNA and CDR2 YNFKEQ. In DNA, the CDR3 is TGTGCCAACAGCCAAGACGAGGGGGCCTACGAGCAGTACTTC. As protein: CANSQDEGAYEQYF.

With regard to this clonotype: The CDR3 does not close with the conserved phenylalanine or tryptophan, likely indicating a read error. The chain is built from TRBV6-1 and TRBJ2-7; D is undetermined. The CDR3 consists of 13 residues. Germline V gives CDR1 MNHNS, CDR2 SASEGT. CDR3 bases: TGTGCCAGCAGTGAGTACCGGGTCTACAAGCAGTACTCC. This encodes CASSEYRVYKQYS.

The rearrangement joins TRBV12-3 or TRBV12-4 to TRBJ2-1; 7 bases align to TRBD2. This CDR3 spans 13 amino acids. The junction had 5 bases not matched to a gene; V was cut back by 9 bases and J by 3 bases. CDR3 DNA sequence: TGTGCCAGTGAACCGGGAGGCTACAATGAGCAGTTCTTC. As protein: CASEPGGYNEQFF.

V gene TRBV5-8 combines with J gene TRBJ2-3, with TRBD2 matching over 10 bases. The CDR3 loop spans 17 amino acids. With V trimmed by 2 bases and J by 0 bases, 6 bases remained unmatched. CDR1 and CDR2 (germline): SGHTS, YDEGEE. The CDR3, as DNA: TGTGCCAGCAGCTTACCGACGGGACTAGCGAGCACAGATACGCAGTATTTT. Translated, it gives CASSLPTGLASTDTQYF.

Worth noting for this clonotype: A junction boundary mismatches the germline segment, possibly from a read error. This rearrangement joins TRBV4-3 to TRBJ1-2, with TRBD1 matching over 7 bases. From germline, CDR1 is LGHNA and CDR2 YSLEER. The CDR3 loop spans 15 amino acids. CDR3 sequence reads: CASSRQTGFSYGYTF. CDR3 DNA: TGCGCCAGTAGCCGACAGACAGGGTTCTCCTATGGCTACACCTTC.

The rearrangement links TRBV25-1 to TRBJ2-5; TRBD1 is a possible D gene (8 bases). The CDR3 runs to 16 residues. The germline gives CDR1 MGHDK, CDR2 SYGVNS. V was trimmed by 3 bases and J by 1 base, leaving 15 bases between them. CDR3 sequence (DNA): TGTGCCAGCAGTGAGTACAGGGGGGGAATCCAAGAGACCCAGTACTTC. It encodes CASSEYRGGIQETQYF.

Worth noting for this clonotype: Mismatch with germline at one junction end may stem from a read error. V and J are TRBV6-1 and TRBJ1-5; maybe TRBD1 (6 bases). Germline values: CDR1 MNHNS, CDR2 SASEGT. CDR3 length: 15 amino acids. The CDR3 nucleotides are TGTGCCAACAGTGAACAGGGTACGAGCAATCAGCCTCAGCATTTT. It specifies CANSEQGTSNQPQHF.

The rearrangement uses TRBV12-3 or TRBV12-4 and TRBJ2-7; 7 positions match TRBD1. The CDR3 runs 14 residues. Trimming at V came to 3 bases and at J to 9 bases, leaving 11 bases not matched to a gene. CDR3 nucleotide sequence: TGTGCCAGCAGTTTTCGGGACAGACTAAGCGGGCAGTACTTC. It yields the protein CASSFRDRLSGQYF.

This clonotype was observed a handful of times. The chain has TRBV7-8 and TRBJ2-7, with 12 nucleotides matching TRBD1. The germline V gene has CDR1 SGHVS and CDR2 FQNEAQ. V shed 3 bases, J shed 3 bases, and the junction held 3 bases outside the gene matches. There are 15 residues in the CDR3. The CDR3 here is CASSLGQGAGYEQYF. The CDR3 DNA is TGTGCCAGCAGCTTGGGACAGGGGGCTGGCTACGAGCAGTACTTC. Full variable domain (outside the CDR3, taken from reference TRBV7-8 and TRBJ2-7): GAGVSQSPRYKVAKRGQDVALRCDPISGHVSLFWYQQALGQGPEFLTYFQNEAQLDKSGLPSDRFFAERPEGSVSTLKIQRTQQEDSAVYLCASSLGQGAGYEQYFGPGTRLTVT.

Details on this clonotype: A much larger clonotype is one base distant, so this may be a read error. The genes are TRBV6-2 or TRBV6-3 and TRBJ1-2; weak D call: TRBD1 (5 bases). The CDR3 runs to 14 residues. Trimming left V 7 bases short and J 6 bases short, with 18 bases between. Per the germline V gene, CDR1 is MNHEY and CDR2 is SVGEGT. In DNA form, the CDR3 reads TGTGCCAGCATTCCTGACGGAGGGGACCATGGCTACACCTTC. Translation: CASIPDGGDHGYTF.

To note about this clonotype: A single base separates this from a much larger clone, so it may be a read error. The V and J genes are TRBV6-5 and TRBJ1-2, with 9 nucleotides matching TRBD1. CDR1 MNHEY and CDR2 SVGAGI come from the germline V gene. V gave up 5 bases and J gave up 7 bases; unmatched junction bases: 8. The CDR3 has 14 residues. The CDR3 spells CASSRTGETFGYTF. DNA for the CDR3: TGTGCCAGCAGTAGGACAGGGGAAACCTTTGGCTACACCTTC.

On this clonotype: A much bigger clone sits one base away, suggesting this may be a read error. This sequence joins TRBV4-1 and TRBJ2-1; 14 bases align to TRBD2. The germline gives CDR1 MGHRA, CDR2 YSYEKL. The length of the CDR3 is 20 residues. CDR3 sequence: CASSQDGTSGRVSSYNEHFF. The CDR3 coding sequence is TGCGCCAGCAGCCAAGATGGGACTAGCGGGAGAGTAAGCTCCTACAATGAGCACTTCTTC.

Concerning this clonotype itself: A clone one base away is much larger, so this may be a read error. J is TRBJ2-2 and V is TRBV6-2 or TRBV6-3; maybe TRBD1 (5 bases). Germline V gene sequence: CDR1 MNHEY, CDR2 SVGEGT. The CDR3 is made up of 20 amino acids. The CDR3 DNA sequence: TGTGCCAGCAGTGACCAGCGACAGACCCGGGCCTTTGACAACACCAGGGAGCTGTTTTTT. Amino acid sequence: CASSDQRQTRAFDNTRELFF.

This clonotype was counted a single time. One junction end disagrees with the germline gene, perhaps due to a read error. V and J are TRBV4-3 and TRBJ1-2; TRBD1 aligns across 7 bases. There are 17 residues in the CDR3. From germline, CDR1 is LGHNA and CDR2 YSLEER. Written as DNA, the CDR3 is TGCACCAGCAGTCAAGATCGCTTCGTCGTACAGGGGTCTGGCTACACCTTC. Translation: CTSSQDRFVVQGSGYTF.

The rearrangement uses TRBV11-2 and TRBJ1-3; no definite D call. The CDR3 consists of 14 residues. Per germline, CDR1 SGHAT and CDR2 FQNNGV. Trimming took 5 bases from V and 0 from J, leaving 8 bases between them. The CDR3: CASSQTSSGNTIYF. The CDR3, as DNA: TGTGCCAGCAGCCAAACATCCTCTGGAAACACCATATATTTT. The entire variable domain, with the rest obtained from reference TRBV11-2 and TRBJ1-3, is as follows: EAGVAQSPRYKIIEKRQSVAFWCNPISGHATLYWYQQILGQGPKLLIQFQNNGVVDDSQLPKDRFSAERLKGVDSTLKIQPAKLEDSAVYLCASSQTSSGNTIYFGEGSWLTVV.

Many counts were recorded for this clonotype. In DNA, the CDR3 is TGTGCCAGCAGTTACCCTGGAGGCAATCAGCCCCAGCATTTT. Protein sequence: CASSYPGGNQPQHF. This chain links TRBV6-2 or TRBV6-3 with TRBJ1-5, with unresolved D. CDR3 size: 14 residues. Trimming removed 2 bases from V and 2 bases from J, with 7 bases in between. The V gene's germline CDR1 is MNHEY and CDR2 SVGEGT.